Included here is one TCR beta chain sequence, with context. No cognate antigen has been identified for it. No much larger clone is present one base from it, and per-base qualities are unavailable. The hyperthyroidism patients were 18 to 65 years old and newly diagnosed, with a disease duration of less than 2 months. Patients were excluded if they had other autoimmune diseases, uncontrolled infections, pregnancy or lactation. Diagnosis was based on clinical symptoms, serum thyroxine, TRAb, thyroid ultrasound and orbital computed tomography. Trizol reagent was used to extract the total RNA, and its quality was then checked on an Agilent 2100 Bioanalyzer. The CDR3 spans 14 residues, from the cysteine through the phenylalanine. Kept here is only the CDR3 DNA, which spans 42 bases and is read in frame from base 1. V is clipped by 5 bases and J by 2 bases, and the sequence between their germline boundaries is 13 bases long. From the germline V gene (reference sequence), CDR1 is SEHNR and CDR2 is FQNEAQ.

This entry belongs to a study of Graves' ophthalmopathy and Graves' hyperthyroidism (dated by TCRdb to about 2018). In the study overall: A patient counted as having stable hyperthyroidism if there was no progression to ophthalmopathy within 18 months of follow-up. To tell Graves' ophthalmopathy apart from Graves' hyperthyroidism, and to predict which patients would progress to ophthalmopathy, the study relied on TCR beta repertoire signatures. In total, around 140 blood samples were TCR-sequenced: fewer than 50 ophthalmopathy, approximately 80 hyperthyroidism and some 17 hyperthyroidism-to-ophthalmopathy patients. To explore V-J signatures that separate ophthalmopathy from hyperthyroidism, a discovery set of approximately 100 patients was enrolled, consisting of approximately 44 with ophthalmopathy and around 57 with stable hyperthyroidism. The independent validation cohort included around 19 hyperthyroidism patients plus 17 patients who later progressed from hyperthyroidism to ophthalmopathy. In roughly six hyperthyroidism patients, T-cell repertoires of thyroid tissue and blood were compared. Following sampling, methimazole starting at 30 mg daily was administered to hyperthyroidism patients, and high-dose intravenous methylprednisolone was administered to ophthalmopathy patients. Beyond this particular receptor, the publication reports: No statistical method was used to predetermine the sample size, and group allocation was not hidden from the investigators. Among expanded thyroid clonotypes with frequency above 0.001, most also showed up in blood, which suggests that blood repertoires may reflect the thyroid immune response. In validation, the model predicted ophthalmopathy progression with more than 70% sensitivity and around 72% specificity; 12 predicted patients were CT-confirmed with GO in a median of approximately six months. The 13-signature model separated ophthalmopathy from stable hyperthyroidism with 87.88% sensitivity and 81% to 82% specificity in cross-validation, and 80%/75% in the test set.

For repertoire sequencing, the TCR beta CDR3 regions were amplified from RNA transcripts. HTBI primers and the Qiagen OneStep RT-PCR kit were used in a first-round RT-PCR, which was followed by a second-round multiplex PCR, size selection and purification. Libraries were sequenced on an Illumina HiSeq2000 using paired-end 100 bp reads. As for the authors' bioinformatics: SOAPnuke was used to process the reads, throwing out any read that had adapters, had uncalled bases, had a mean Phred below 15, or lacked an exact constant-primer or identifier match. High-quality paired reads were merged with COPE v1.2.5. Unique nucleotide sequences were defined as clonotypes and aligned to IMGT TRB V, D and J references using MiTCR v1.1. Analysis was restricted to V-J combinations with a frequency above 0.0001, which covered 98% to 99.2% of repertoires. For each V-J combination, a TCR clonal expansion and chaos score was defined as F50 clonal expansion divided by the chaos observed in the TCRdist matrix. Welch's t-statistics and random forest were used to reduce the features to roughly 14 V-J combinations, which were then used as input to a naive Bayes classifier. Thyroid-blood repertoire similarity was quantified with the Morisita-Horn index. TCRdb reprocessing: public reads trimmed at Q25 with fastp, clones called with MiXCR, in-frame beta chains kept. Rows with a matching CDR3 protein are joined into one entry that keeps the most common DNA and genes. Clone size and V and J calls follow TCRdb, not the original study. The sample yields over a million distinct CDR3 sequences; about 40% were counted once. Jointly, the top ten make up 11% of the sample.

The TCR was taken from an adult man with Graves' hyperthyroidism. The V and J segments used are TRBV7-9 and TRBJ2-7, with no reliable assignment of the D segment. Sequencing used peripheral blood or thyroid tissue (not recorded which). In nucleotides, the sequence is TGTGCCAGCAGCCCTCGGACCCAACCCTACGAGCAGTACTTC. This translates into CASSPRTQPYEQYF.